These 14 T cell receptor beta chains originate from one sample sequenced in a study of blood T cell repertoires in COVID-19. Generated by immunoSEQ multiplex PCR, the TCRdb table keeps only in-frame clones and is missing some. This table holds 100,000 to 150,000 clones, over 75% found once. The sequencing sample was made of peripheral blood. These receptors originate from an elderly man with active or convalescent COVID-19.

V usage is TRBV12-2 and J usage is TRBJ1-4; the table's D gene call, TRBD1, was not cross checked with the DNA. TRBV12-2 has pseudogene status. The CDR3 runs to 16 residues. For the CDR3, the DNA is TGTGCAAGTCGCTCCCCTGACAGGCTAAAGAATGAAAAACTGTTTTTT. It translates to CASRSPDRLKNEKLFF.

This chain joins TRBV2 and TRBJ2-3; 11 bases are shared with TRBD2. The germline V gene has CDR1 SNHLY and CDR2 FYNNEI. The J segment lost 3 bases and the V segment lost 0 bases, leaving 2 bases of the junction unmatched. This CDR3 has 16 residues. In nucleotides, the CDR3 is TGTGCCAGCAGTGAAGCGCGACTAGCGGGGACAGATACGCAGTATTTT. Translated: CASSEARLAGTDTQYF.

The chain employs TRBV5-6 and TRBJ1-1, with 8 nucleotides matching TRBD1. Germline V gene lookup returns CDR1 SGHDT and CDR2 YYEEEE. With 2 bases clipped from V and 8 bases from J, the junction kept 8 bases outside the gene matches. The CDR3 runs to 14 residues. CDR3 sequence: CASSFDTGGGEAFF. In DNA, the CDR3 is TGTGCCAGCAGCTTTGATACAGGGGGAGGAGAAGCTTTCTTT. Looking up the rest from reference TRBV5-6 and TRBJ1-1 gives the full variable domain: DAGVTQSPTHLIKTRGQQVTLRCSPKSGHDTVSWYQQALGQGPQFIFQYYEEEERQRGNFPDRFSGHQFPNYSSELNVNALLLGDSALYLCASSFDTGGGEAFFGQGTRLTVV.

J is TRBJ2-7 and V is TRBV5-1, with 7 bases lining up with TRBD1. The CDR3 totals 15 residues. Trimming took 0 bases from V and 2 from J; bases not matched to a gene: 5. CDR1 SGHRS and CDR2 YFSETQ come from the germline V gene. The CDR3 here is CASSLGPTGAYEQYF. CDR3 sequence (DNA): TGCGCCAGCAGCTTGGGCCCAACAGGGGCCTACGAGCAGTACTTC.

The gene calls are TRBV3-1 (or the pseudogene TRBV3-2) and TRBJ2-7; maybe TRBD2 (6 bases). From germline, CDR1 is LGHDT and CDR2 YNNKEL (reference sequence). Trimming cost V 3 bases and J 2 bases, with 17 bases left between them. The length of the CDR3 is 16 residues. CDR3 protein: CASSQGSGFRAYEQYF. CDR3 coding DNA: TGTGCCAGCAGCCAGGGCAGCGGGTTTAGGGCCTACGAGCAGTACTTC.

The chain links TRBV7-2 to TRBJ2-5; 9 nucleotides agree with TRBD1. The trim removed 5 bases at V and 4 bases at J, leaving 8 bases unmatched. The CDR3 contains 15 residues. Germline V gene data show CDR1 as SGHTA and CDR2 as FQGNSA. The CDR3 sequence: CASSARQGGGETQYF. The CDR3 DNA sequence: TGTGCCAGCAGCGCTAGACAGGGGGGGGGAGAGACCCAGTACTTC.

The chain carries TRBV7-2 and TRBJ1-3, with 7 positions matching TRBD1. Germline V gene lookup returns CDR1 SGHTA and CDR2 FQGNSA. The CDR3 sequence is 16 residues long. V dropped 2 bases and J dropped 4; count of bases not matched to a gene: 8. The CDR3 loop is CASSLWTTGTGNTIYF. CDR3 nucleotides: TGTGCCAGCAGCTTATGGACGACAGGGACCGGAAACACCATATATTTT.

This chain connects TRBV3-1 (or the pseudogene TRBV3-2) to TRBJ2-1; D call uncertain. The CDR3 covers 15 residues. Trimming cost V 1 base and J 5 bases, with 12 bases left between them. The germline V gene encodes CDR1 LGHDT and CDR2 YNNKEL (reference sequence). CDR3 coding DNA: TGTGCCAGCAGCCAAGCGTCTAGTAGGCACAATGAGCAGTTCTTC. Translation: CASSQASSRHNEQFF.

Concerning this clone: Its ends do not fully match the called genes, so a read error is possible. DNA of the CDR3: TGCAGCATTGAGCCACGGACAGGGGCGGGTGGCTACACCTTC. Translated, it gives CSIEPRTGAGGYTF. This rearrangement joins TRBV29-1 to TRBJ1-2, with TRBD1 matching over 9 bases. This CDR3 is 14 amino acids long. Germline V gene lookup returns CDR1 SQVTM and CDR2 ANQGSEA.

A note on this clone: The same CDR3 also results from other DNA sequences found in this sample. The genes are TRBV27 and TRBJ1-4, with 8 bases lining up with TRBD1. This CDR3 contains 15 residues. Germline V lookup: CDR1 MNHEY, CDR2 SMNVEV (reference sequence). The V gene end was trimmed by 5 bases and the J gene end by 0 bases; junction bases not matched to a gene: 2. The CDR3 DNA reads TGTGCCAGCAGTCCACAGGGGGCAACTAATGAAAAACTGTTTTTT. It translates to CASSPQGATNEKLFF. Based on the CDR3 plus reference TRBV27 and TRBJ1-4, the full variable domain is EAQVTQNPRYLITVTGKKLTVTCSQNMNHEYMSWYRQDPGLGLRQIYYSMNVEVTDKGDVPEGYKVSRKEKRNFPLILESPSPNQTSLYFCASSPQGATNEKLFFGSGTQLSVL.

The chain links TRBV3-1 (or the pseudogene TRBV3-2) to TRBJ1-1; 8 nucleotides align to TRBD1. Trimming removed 1 base from V and 6 bases from J; junction bases left unmatched: 4. Germline assignment: CDR1 LGHDT and CDR2 YNNKEL (reference sequence). The CDR3 covers 14 residues. CDR3 DNA: TGTGCCAGCAGCCAAGGGACAGGGCCGGCTGAAGCTTTCTTT. This encodes CASSQGTGPAEAFF.

The chain employs TRBV6-5 and TRBJ1-2, with no clear D. The CDR3 runs 13 residues. Trimming took 6 bases from V and 2 from J, leaving 10 bases between them. Germline CDR1 reads MNHEY; CDR2 reads SVGAGI. CDR3 loop: CASRTLGNYGYTF. The CDR3 DNA is TGTGCCAGCAGGACCCTAGGCAACTATGGCTACACCTTC.

The rearrangement links TRBV28 to TRBJ2-7; D may be TRBD1 (6 bases). This CDR3 is 12 amino acids long. Looked up from germline, CDR1 is MDHEN and CDR2 is SYDVKM. V lost 7 bases to trimming and J lost 5 bases, with 12 bases between them. CDR3: CASTEGVDEQYF. The CDR3 DNA is TGTGCCAGCACCGAGGGGGTGGACGAGCAGTACTTC. The whole variable domain, remainder taken from reference TRBV28 and TRBJ2-7, is DVKVTQSSRYLVKRTGEKVFLECVQDMDHENMFWYRQDPGLGLRLIYFSYDVKMKEKGDIPEGYSVSREKKERFSLILESASTNQTSMYLCASTEGVDEQYFGPGTRLTVT.

This clone has only one observation. J is TRBJ2-5 and V is TRBV3-1 (or the pseudogene TRBV3-2); TRBD2 agrees at 8 bases. Per germline, CDR1 LGHDT and CDR2 YNNKEL (reference sequence). The CDR3 totals 15 residues. V shed 1 base, J shed 5 bases, and the junction held 6 bases outside the gene matches. For the CDR3, the DNA is TGTGCCAGCAGCCAAGGCGGGGGGCCGGGGGAGACCCAGTACTTC. Amino acid sequence: CASSQGGGPGETQYF.